Presented here are 8 T cell receptor delta chains from one specimen sequenced in a study of gamma-delta T cells after stem cell transplantation. TCRdb re-analyzed the RT-PCR reads via CATT. In all, the sample yields 26 delta-chain clones. The sequenced material came from gamma-delta T cells. The receptors here all came from a human donor. It is not recorded whose cells these are; they may come from a transplant donor. This table probably holds off-target reads from a library built for another chain.

V gene TRDV3 combines with J gene TRDJ1; the D gene is possibly TRDD3 (6 bases). V was trimmed by 0 bases and J by 0 bases, leaving 26 bases between them. This CDR3 has 19 residues. CDR1 and CDR2 (germline): TVYSNPD, GDNSRS (reference sequence). The chain's CDR3 is CAFRDPVWRDMMYTDKLIF. In DNA, the CDR3 is TGTGCCTTTAGAGATCCTGTTTGGAGGGATATGATGTACACCGATAAACTCATCTTT.

The V call is TRDV2, the J call TRDJ1; no firm D call. Trimming left V 5 bases short and J 1 base short, with 28 bases between. CDR1 and CDR2 (germline): GEAIGNYY, EKD. The CDR3 runs to 19 residues. For the CDR3, the DNA is TGTGCCTGTGCTTTACGTAGGGGCCCTCGTCCAATATCCACCGATAAACTCATCTTT. This codes for CACALRRGPRPISTDKLIF.

V is TRDV2 and J is TRDJ1; weak D call: TRDD3 (6 bases). Germline V gene data show CDR1 as GEAIGNYY and CDR2 as EKD. V was clipped by 4 bases and J by 0 bases, with 20 bases between them. This CDR3 has 17 amino acids. For the CDR3, the DNA is TGTGCCTGTGATCGGGGGGGGAAGAAGCTGTACACCGATAAACTCATCTTT. It codes for CACDRGGKKLYTDKLIF.

This clone showed up just once. The chain employs TRDV3 and TRDJ1; D ambiguous. Germline CDR1 is TVYSNPD and CDR2 is GDNSRS (reference sequence). Trimming shortened V by 0 bases and J by 0 bases, and 26 bases separated the two germline ends. CDR3 length equals 19 residues. This CDR3 is CAFRDPVWRAMMYTDKLIF. CDR3 bases: TGTGCCTTTAGAGATCCTGTTTGGAGGGCTATGATGTACACCGATAAACTCATCTTT.

The V and J genes are TRDV2 and TRDJ3; 12 nucleotides agree with TRDD3. After removal of 0 bases from V and 7 bases from J, the junction contained 12 bases not matched to a gene. CDR1 GEAIGNYY and CDR2 EKD come from the germline V gene. The CDR3 covers 20 residues. The CDR3 loop reads CACDTADLGDTHKDTRQMFF. The CDR3 nucleotides are TGTGCCTGTGACACCGCAGACCTGGGGGATACGCATAAAGACACCCGACAGATGTTTTTC.

This clone occurred a few times. The V gene is TRDV2, the J gene TRDJ1, with 11 bases matching TRDD3. The ends lost 5 bases at V and 0 bases at J; junction bases unmatched: 10. Germline V lookup: CDR1 GEAIGNYY, CDR2 EKD. CDR3 length equals 17 residues. Written as DNA, the CDR3 is TGTGCCTGTGCCTGGGGCTGGGGGATACCGTACACCGATAAACTCATCTTT. Protein product: CACAWGWGIPYTDKLIF.

This clone was detected a few times. The chain links TRDV2 to TRDJ1, with 13 bases matching TRDD3. The CDR3 covers 19 residues. The J segment lost 2 bases and the V segment lost 0 bases, leaving 11 bases of the junction unmatched. Germline assignment: CDR1 GEAIGNYY and CDR2 EKD. The CDR3 sequence: CACDTVTGGYARGTDKLIF. The CDR3 DNA is TGTGCCTGTGACACCGTTACTGGGGGATACGCGAGGGGGACCGATAAACTCATCTTT.

This clone occurred a few times. V gene TRDV1 combines with J gene TRDJ1, with 7 bases lining up with TRDD3. Germline V gene sequence: CDR1 TSWWSYY, CDR2 QGS. Germline trimming cut 2 bases from V and 7 bases from J; bases unmatched to any gene: 28. The CDR3 totals 21 residues. The CDR3 is CALGERTFGSFWGLSFTKLIF. The CDR3 DNA is TGTGCTCTTGGGGAAAGGACCTTCGGTTCGTTCTGGGGGTTAAGTTTCACTAAACTCATCTTT.